Below, 3 T cell receptor beta chains from the same sample are listed, as sequenced in a study of cytomegalovirus exposure and HLA in healthy donors. The study ran its PCR with 60 Vbeta and 13 Jbeta primers. Data came from immunoSEQ multiplex PCR; TCRdb stores just in-frame clones and leaves some out. The table lists 89,000 or so clones, about 80% of them singletons, with 10% to 11% in the top ten. Sequencing was carried out using PBMCs. The receptor source for this set is a man in his late teens or twenties in good health and CMV-seropositive.

This clone was counted between two and nine times. This chain links TRBV9 with TRBJ1-6; tentative D call: TRBD1 (6 bases). From germline, CDR1 is SGDLS and CDR2 YYNGEE. CDR3 length: 17 amino acids. With 3 bases removed from V and 8 bases from J, the gap between germline ends came to 21 bases. The CDR3 nucleotides read TGTGCCAGCAGCGAGGGGGTGACAGGATCTTTCCATTCACCCCTCCACTTT. It specifies CASSEGVTGSFHSPLHF.

V and J are TRBV7-9 and TRBJ1-4, with D possibly being TRBD1 (5 bases). Trimming shortened V by 1 base and J by 8 bases, and 11 bases separated the two germline ends. The CDR3 has 14 amino acids. In germline, CDR1 is SEHNR, CDR2 FQNEAQ (reference sequence). DNA for the CDR3: TGTGCCAGCAGCTTAGTGACAGCCCGGGAAAAACTGTTTTTT. Amino acids: CASSLVTAREKLFF. The whole variable domain, remainder taken from reference TRBV7-9 and TRBJ1-4, is DTGVSQNPRHKITKRGQNVTFRCDPISEHNRLYWYRQTLGQGPEFLTYFQNEAQLEKSRLLSDRFSAERPKGSFSTLEIQRTEQGDSAMYLCASSLVTAREKLFFGSGTQLSVL.

This clone showed up just once. This rearrangement joins TRBV5-1 to TRBJ2-1; 12 nucleotides match TRBD1. CDR1 and CDR2 from the germline V gene are SGHRS and YFSETQ. Trimming removed 5 bases from V and 8 bases from J; junction bases left unmatched: 8. This CDR3 spans 15 amino acids. CDR3 sequence reads: CASSSGTGGLYEQFF. CDR3 DNA: TGCGCCAGCAGTTCCGGGACAGGGGGCTTATATGAGCAGTTCTTC.